The next 29 T cell receptor beta chains were all read from a single sample in a study of T cell responses to AZD1222 COVID-19 vaccine. The protocol was immunoSEQ multiplex PCR, while the TCRdb copy is restricted to in-frame clones and leaves out a portion. This sample has about 180,000 clones, with roughly 88% found just once. The sequencing here drew on peripheral blood, taken on day 0 of AZD1222 vaccination. The receptors originated from an adult in good health.

V gene TRBV15 combines with J gene TRBJ1-5, with D possibly being TRBD1 (6 bases). This CDR3 has 14 amino acids. V was pared by 0 bases and J by 7 bases, with 10 bases between. The germline CDR1 and CDR2 sequences are LNHNV and YYDKDF (reference sequence). Here the CDR3 reads CATSRDRGGQPQHF. The DNA of the CDR3 is TGTGCCACCAGCAGAGACAGGGGAGGACAGCCCCAGCATTTT.

This clone was observed a single time. V gene TRBV6-1 combines with J gene TRBJ1-6; D unclear. Trimming removed 3 bases at V and 5 bases at J, with 8 bases between. The germline CDR1 and CDR2 sequences are MNHNS and SASEGT. The CDR3 length is 14 residues. The CDR3 DNA reads as TGTGCCAGCAGTGAGGCACTGCATAATTCACCCCTCCACTTT. Amino acids: CASSEALHNSPLHF.

This chain links TRBV28 with TRBJ1-2, with D unresolved. Germline assignment: CDR1 MDHEN and CDR2 SYDVKM. This CDR3 is built from 13 residues. V lost 6 bases and J 2 bases, leaving 10 bases between the germline ends. This CDR3 reads CASRIGVNYGYTF. The DNA for the CDR3 is TGTGCCAGCAGAATAGGCGTAAACTATGGCTACACCTTC.

Only a few counts were recorded for this clone. This chain joins TRBV6-2 or TRBV6-3 and TRBJ2-7, with a possible D match to TRBD2 (6 bases). The CDR3 sequence is 13 residues long. V lost 7 bases and J 2 bases, leaving 12 bases between the germline ends. CDR1 is MNHEY and CDR2 is SVGEGT in the germline V gene. The CDR3: CASTPGGPYEQYF. Here the CDR3 DNA reads TGTGCCAGCACCCCCGGGGGACCCTACGAGCAGTACTTC.

The chain couples TRBV14 to TRBJ1-2, with D tentatively TRBD1 (5 bases). This CDR3 is built from 16 residues. The ends were cut back, 0 bases at V and 8 bases at J, with 19 bases in the middle. Germline V CDR1 and CDR2: SGHDN, FVKESK. CDR3 sequence (DNA): TGTGCCAGCAGCCAAGATCTGGGGACCGCCACCGGGGGCTACACCTTC. Encoded protein: CASSQDLGTATGGYTF. The complete variable domain, with remaining parts taken from reference TRBV14 and TRBJ1-2, reads EAGVTQFPSHSVIEKGQTVTLRCDPISGHDNLYWYRRVMGKEIKFLLHFVKESKQDESGMPNNRFLAERTGGTYSTLKVQPAELEDSGVYFCASSQDLGTATGGYTFGSGTRLTVV.

This chain links TRBV27 with TRBJ2-6, with D hard to call. Deletions cut 2 bases from V and 0 bases from J, with 5 bases between. The V gene's germline CDR1 is MNHEY and CDR2 SMNVEV (reference sequence). The CDR3 has 15 amino acids. This CDR3 is CASSLLFSGANVLTF. The DNA of the CDR3 is TGTGCCAGCAGTTTACTCTTCTCTGGGGCCAACGTCCTGACTTTC.

V and J are TRBV24-1 and TRBJ2-1; TRBD1 matches 7 bases. Germline V CDR1 and CDR2: KGHDR, SFDVKD. The CDR3 loop spans 15 amino acids. V trimming: 1 base; J trimming: 7 bases; junction bases outside the gene matches: 6. This chain's CDR3 is CATSDFTGTANEQFF. The CDR3 DNA follows: TGTGCCACCAGTGATTTTACCGGGACAGCAAATGAGCAGTTCTTC.

This chain joins TRBV5-1 and TRBJ2-1; 8 bases fit TRBD2. Germline CDR1 SGHRS, CDR2 YFSETQ. The V and J ends lost 4 bases and 6 bases, in that order; junction bases with no gene match: 6. CDR3 length: 14 amino acids. Here the CDR3 reads CASSQQAGVNEQFF. The DNA for the CDR3 is TGCGCCAGCAGCCAACAAGCGGGAGTCAATGAGCAGTTCTTC.

The rearrangement links TRBV27 to TRBJ1-2, with a possible D match to TRBD1 (5 bases). This CDR3 region has 15 residues. V was trimmed by 7 bases and J by 7 bases, leaving 22 bases between them. Germline assignment: CDR1 MNHEY and CDR2 SMNVEV (reference sequence). The CDR3 bases are TGTGCCAGCAAGATCGACAGACGGGGGGAGTTTGGCTACACCTTC. Residues: CASKIDRRGEFGYTF.

A few counts support this clone. The V call is TRBV11-2, the J call TRBJ1-2; D remains ambiguous. The CDR3 has 13 amino acids. Trimming removed 5 bases from V and 4 bases from J, with 11 bases in between. The germline gives CDR1 SGHAT, CDR2 FQNNGV. DNA of the CDR3: TGTGCCAGCAGCCAGGACGGGATCTATGGCTACACCTTC. Protein: CASSQDGIYGYTF.

This rearrangement joins TRBV27 to TRBJ2-7; the D is unclear. Looked up from germline, CDR1 is MNHEY and CDR2 is SMNVEV (reference sequence). The germline V and J ends were trimmed by 5 bases and 2 bases, with 10 bases remaining between them. The CDR3 consists of 13 residues. CDR3 sequence (DNA): TGTGCCAGCAGTCTCTCCCCAACCTACGAGCAGTACTTC. Its protein is CASSLSPTYEQYF.

This clone turned up a few times. CDR3 DNA: TGTGCCAGCAGCTCTACGGGATCAGTCAATGAGCAGTTCTTC. Translating gives CASSSTGSVNEQFF. This sequence joins TRBV7-3 and TRBJ2-1; perhaps TRBD2 as D (5 bases). CDR3 size: 14 residues. V lost 4 bases and J lost 6, with 13 bases in between. In germline, CDR1 is SGHTA, CDR2 FQGTGA.

This clone was observed a handful of times. V and J are TRBV12-3 or TRBV12-4 and TRBJ1-1, with D unresolved. The CDR3 contains 13 residues. Trimming took 5 bases from V and 13 from J, leaving 20 bases between them. DNA for the CDR3: TGTGCCAGCAGTCTACTAGTAGAGGCCCGAGGTTTCTTT. Protein: CASSLLVEARGFF.

Regarding this clone: Other DNA sequences in this specimen translate into the identical CDR3. The V gene is TRBV7-3, the J gene TRBJ1-5, with D perhaps matching TRBD1 (5 bases). Trimming cost V 0 bases and J 7 bases, with 7 bases left between them. Germline CDR1 SGHTA, CDR2 FQGTGA. CDR3 length equals 13 residues. In nucleotides, the CDR3 is TGTGCCAGCAGCTTAACAAAGGGGCAGCCCCAGCATTTT. It codes for CASSLTKGQPQHF.

The chain links TRBV6-1 to TRBJ2-7; D may be TRBD1 (5 bases). The V gene's germline CDR1 is MNHNS and CDR2 SASEGT. Trimming stripped 1 base from V and 3 bases from J, with 10 bases between. This CDR3 comprises 14 residues. In DNA, the CDR3 is TGTGCCAGCAGTGAAGGCCCAGGGATCTACGAGCAGTACTTC. The encoded protein is CASSEGPGIYEQYF.

The gene calls are TRBV27 and TRBJ1-4, with D unresolved. The CDR3 runs to 15 residues. Germline CDR1 reads MNHEY; CDR2 reads SMNVEV (reference sequence). Trimming removed 3 bases from V and 0 bases from J, with 8 bases in between. The CDR3: CASSFVRTTNEKLFF. Here the CDR3 DNA reads TGTGCCAGCAGTTTCGTACGGACAACTAATGAAAAACTGTTTTTT.

The chain is built from TRBV9 and TRBJ2-3; possible D gene TRBD2, 6 bases. V was trimmed by 6 bases and J by 3 bases, leaving 17 bases between them. Germline values: CDR1 SGDLS, CDR2 YYNGEE. CDR3 length equals 15 residues. The CDR3 sequence is CASTPARDRTDTQYF. The DNA for the CDR3 is TGTGCCAGCACTCCCGCGCGGGATAGGACAGATACGCAGTATTTT. Together with reference TRBV9 and TRBJ2-3, the CDR3 gives the full variable domain: DSGVTQTPKHLITATGQRVTLRCSPRSGDLSVYWYQQSLDQGLQFLIQYYNGEERAKGNILERFSAQQFPDLHSELNLSSLELGDSALYFCASTPARDRTDTQYFGPGTRLTVL.

J is TRBJ1-1 and V is TRBV6-5; TRBD1 is a possible D gene (6 bases). V was shortened by 6 bases and J by 7 bases, with 18 bases between the two germline ends. Germline V gene lookup returns CDR1 MNHEY and CDR2 SVGAGI. The CDR3 has 14 residues. The chain's CDR3 is CASSRQAANFEAFF. The CDR3 DNA reads as TGTGCCAGCAGCCGACAGGCGGCTAACTTTGAAGCTTTCTTT.

The rearrangement joins TRBV7-3 to TRBJ2-7, with D possibly matching TRBD1 (5 bases). CDR3 length: 14 residues. From germline, CDR1 is SGHTA and CDR2 FQGTGA. With 0 bases removed from V and 0 bases from J, the gap between germline ends came to 6 bases. As DNA, the CDR3 is TGTGCCAGCAGCTTAACTAGGGGCTCCTACGAGCAGTACTTC. Translation: CASSLTRGSYEQYF.

There are a few counts of this clone. The rearrangement joins TRBV6-6 to TRBJ1-2, with a possible D match to TRBD1 (5 bases). Per germline, CDR1 MNHNY and CDR2 SVGAGI (reference sequence). Trimming stripped 0 bases from V and 6 bases from J, with 14 bases between. This CDR3 comprises 15 residues. The CDR3 loop reads CASSYSPGRGNGYTF. The CDR3, as DNA: TGTGCCAGCAGTTACTCTCCGGGGCGCGGAAATGGCTACACCTTC.

Notes on this clone: Other nucleotide sequences in the sample specify the same CDR3. The chain carries TRBV7-2 and TRBJ1-1; TRBD1 matches 9 bases. Germline loops: CDR1 SGHTA, CDR2 FQGNSA. This CDR3 has 12 residues. V gave up 5 bases and J gave up 8 bases; unmatched junction bases: 3. CDR3 DNA: TGTGCCAGCAGCCCGGACAGGGGAGAAGCTTTCTTT. It is translated as CASSPDRGEAFF.

This chain links TRBV19 with TRBJ1-3; perhaps TRBD1 as D (6 bases). V dropped 3 bases and J dropped 0 bases, with 15 bases sitting between them. The CDR3 has 17 amino acids. The germline CDR1 and CDR2 sequences are LNHDA and SQIVND (reference sequence). The CDR3 bases are TGTGCCAGTAGTATTAGGGGCCGGGACAACTCTGGAAACACCATATATTTT. The encoded protein is CASSIRGRDNSGNTIYF. The complete variable domain, with remaining parts taken from reference TRBV19 and TRBJ1-3, reads DGGITQSPKYLFRKEGQNVTLSCEQNLNHDAMYWYRQDPGQGLRLIYYSQIVNDFQKGDIAEGYSVSREKKESFPLTVTSAQKNPTAFYLCASSIRGRDNSGNTIYFGEGSWLTVV.

This clone was observed a few times. The V and J genes are TRBV11-3 and TRBJ2-7; 7 bases map to TRBD2. Germline V CDR1 and CDR2: SGHNT, YENEEA. This CDR3 spans 14 amino acids. The junction had 6 bases not matched to a gene; V was cut back by 5 bases and J by 2 bases. In nucleotides, the CDR3 is TGTGCCAGCAGCCCAGAGGGGACTACCTACGAGCAGTACTTC. Encoded protein: CASSPEGTTYEQYF.

The DNA of the CDR3 is TGTGCCACCAAGGTGGGACACCTAACCAACGAGCAGTACTTC. This sequence encodes CATKVGHLTNEQYF. The V and J genes are TRBV15 and TRBJ2-7; TRBD1 is a possible D gene (6 bases). CDR1 and CDR2 (germline): LNHNV, YYDKDF (reference sequence). Trimming stripped 7 bases from V and 5 bases from J, with 18 bases between. The CDR3 is made up of 14 amino acids.

V gene TRBV5-1 combines with J gene TRBJ1-4, with no clear D. Trimming took off 0 bases at V and 0 bases at J, with 9 bases between the two ends. Germline V lookup: CDR1 SGHRS, CDR2 YFSETQ. CDR3 size: 16 residues. In DNA form, the CDR3 reads TGCGCCAGCAGCTTGGACCCGCCCGCAACTAATGAAAAACTGTTTTTT. This gives the protein CASSLDPPATNEKLFF.

This chain joins TRBV6-2 or TRBV6-3 and TRBJ2-7; perhaps D is TRBD1 or TRBD2 (5 bases each). V was cut by 5 bases and J by 3 bases, with 17 bases left in between. The CDR3 is 15 amino acids. Germline V gene sequence: CDR1 MNHEY, CDR2 SVGEGT. The CDR3 spells CASSDPGTRGYEQYF. Here the CDR3 DNA reads TGTGCCAGCAGTGACCCAGGGACGCGTGGCTACGAGCAGTACTTC.

The genes are TRBV5-1 and TRBJ2-1; TRBD2 might be the D (5 bases). The CDR3 runs 17 residues. Between the trimmed V and J ends, which lost 0 bases and 6 bases, there was a span of 19 bases. In germline, CDR1 is SGHRS, CDR2 YFSETQ. The CDR3 sequence is CASSLAVGPLGSNEQFF. Written as DNA, the CDR3 is TGCGCCAGCAGCTTGGCCGTAGGGCCTTTGGGGAGCAATGAGCAGTTCTTC.

The chain is built from TRBV6-2 or TRBV6-3 and TRBJ1-5; D is perhaps TRBD1 (5 bases). Germline V gives CDR1 MNHEY, CDR2 SVGEGT. V gave up 3 bases and J gave up 3 bases, with 9 bases separating them. The CDR3 runs 14 residues. This CDR3 reads CASSYGGYNQPQHF. The CDR3 bases are TGTGCCAGCAGTTATGGGGGTTACAATCAGCCCCAGCATTTT.

On this clone itself: The junction shows a germline mismatch at one end, possibly a read error. The chain is built from TRBV28 and TRBJ2-3; D might be TRBD2 (5 bases). CDR1 and CDR2 from the germline V gene are MDHEN and SYDVKM. CDR3 length equals 14 residues. CDR3 nucleotide sequence: TGCCCTCAATGCGGGTCCCCTCGATCAGATACGCAGTATTTT. Protein product: CPQCGSPRSDTQYF.